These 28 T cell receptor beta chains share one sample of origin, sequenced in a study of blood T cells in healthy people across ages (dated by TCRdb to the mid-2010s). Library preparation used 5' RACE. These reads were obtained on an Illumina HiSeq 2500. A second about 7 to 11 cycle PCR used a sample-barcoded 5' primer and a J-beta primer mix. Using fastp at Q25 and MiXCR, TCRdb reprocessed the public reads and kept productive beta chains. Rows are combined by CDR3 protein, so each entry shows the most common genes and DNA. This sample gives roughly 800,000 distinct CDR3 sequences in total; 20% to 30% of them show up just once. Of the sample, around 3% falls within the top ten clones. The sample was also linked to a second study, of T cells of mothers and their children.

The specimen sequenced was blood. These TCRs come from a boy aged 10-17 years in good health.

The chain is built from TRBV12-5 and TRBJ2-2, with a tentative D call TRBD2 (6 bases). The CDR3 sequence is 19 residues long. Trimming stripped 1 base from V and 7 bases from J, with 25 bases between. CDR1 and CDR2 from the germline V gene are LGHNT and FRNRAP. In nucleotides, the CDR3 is TGTGCTAGTGGTTTGGCACTCGGGGGACGGGGAGTAAGTCACGGGGAGCTGTTTTTT. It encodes CASGLALGGRGVSHGELFF.

The CDR3 coding sequence is TGTGCCAGCAGTGCCCACAGGGGAACCTATGGCTACACCTTC. Its protein is CASSAHRGTYGYTF. The chain links TRBV6-5 to TRBJ1-2; TRBD1 matches 7 bases. Per the germline V gene, CDR1 is MNHEY and CDR2 is SVGAGI. This CDR3 contains 14 residues. J lost 4 bases, V lost 5 bases, and 7 bases had no gene match.

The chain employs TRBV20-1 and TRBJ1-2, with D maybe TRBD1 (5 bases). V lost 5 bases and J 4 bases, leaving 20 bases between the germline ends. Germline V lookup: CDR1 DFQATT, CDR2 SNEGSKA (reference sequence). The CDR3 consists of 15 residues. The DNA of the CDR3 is TGCAGTGCTTCCGCCGGGGGACTAACGTTCTATGGCTACACCTTC. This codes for CSASAGGLTFYGYTF.

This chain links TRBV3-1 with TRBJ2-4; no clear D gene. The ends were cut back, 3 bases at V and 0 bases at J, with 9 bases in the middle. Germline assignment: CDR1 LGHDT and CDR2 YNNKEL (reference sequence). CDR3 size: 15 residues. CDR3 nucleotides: TGTGCCAGCAGCCAGCTGGGGATAGCCAAAAACATTCAGTACTTC. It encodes CASSQLGIAKNIQYF.

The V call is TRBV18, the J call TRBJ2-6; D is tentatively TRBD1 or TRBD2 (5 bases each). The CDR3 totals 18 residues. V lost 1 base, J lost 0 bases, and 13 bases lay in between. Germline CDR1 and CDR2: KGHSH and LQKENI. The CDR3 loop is CASSPRGSDHSGANVLTF. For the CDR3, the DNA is TGTGCCAGCTCACCACGGGGGAGCGACCACTCTGGGGCCAACGTCCTGACTTTC.

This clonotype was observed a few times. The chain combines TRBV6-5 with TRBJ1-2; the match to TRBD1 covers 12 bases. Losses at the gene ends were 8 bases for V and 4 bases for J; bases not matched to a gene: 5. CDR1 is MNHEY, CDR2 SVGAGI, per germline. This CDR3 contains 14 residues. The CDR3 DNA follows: TGTGCCAGCGGGACAGGGGGCTTTTCCTATGGCTACACCTTC. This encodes CASGTGGFSYGYTF.

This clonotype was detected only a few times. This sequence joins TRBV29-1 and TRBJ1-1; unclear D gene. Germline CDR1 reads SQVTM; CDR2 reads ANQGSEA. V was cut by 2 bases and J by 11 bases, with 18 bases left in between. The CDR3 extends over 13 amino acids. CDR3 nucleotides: TGCAGCGTTGAACCGGACCGAGGGCTTGGGGCTTTCTTT. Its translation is CSVEPDRGLGAFF.

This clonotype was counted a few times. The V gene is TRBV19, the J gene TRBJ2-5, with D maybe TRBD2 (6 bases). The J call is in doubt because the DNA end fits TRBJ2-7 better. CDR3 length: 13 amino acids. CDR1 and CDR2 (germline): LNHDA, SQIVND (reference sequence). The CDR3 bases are TGTGCCAGTAGTATGGAGGGTACCTACGAGCAGTACTTC. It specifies CASSMEGTYEQYF.

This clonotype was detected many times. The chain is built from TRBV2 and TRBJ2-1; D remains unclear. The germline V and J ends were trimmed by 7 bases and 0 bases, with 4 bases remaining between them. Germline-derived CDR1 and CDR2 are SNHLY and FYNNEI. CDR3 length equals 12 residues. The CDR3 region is CASTSSYNEQFF. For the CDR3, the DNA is TGTGCCAGCACCTCCTCCTACAATGAGCAGTTCTTC.

The CDR3 sequence is CASSPPGRALTGELFF. CDR3 bases: TGTGCCAGCAGCCCGCCGGGGAGGGCCTTAACCGGGGAGCTGTTTTTT. The gene calls are TRBV28 and TRBJ2-2, with 7 bases that match TRBD2. The J segment lost 5 bases and the V segment lost 6 bases, leaving 12 bases of the junction unmatched. Germline CDR1 is MDHEN and CDR2 is SYDVKM. This CDR3 spans 16 amino acids.

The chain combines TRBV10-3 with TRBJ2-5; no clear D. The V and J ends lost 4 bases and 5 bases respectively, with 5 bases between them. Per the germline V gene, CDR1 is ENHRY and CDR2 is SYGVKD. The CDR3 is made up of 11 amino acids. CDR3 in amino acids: CAISAGETQYF. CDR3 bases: TGTGCCATCAGTGCCGGGGAGACCCAGTACTTC.

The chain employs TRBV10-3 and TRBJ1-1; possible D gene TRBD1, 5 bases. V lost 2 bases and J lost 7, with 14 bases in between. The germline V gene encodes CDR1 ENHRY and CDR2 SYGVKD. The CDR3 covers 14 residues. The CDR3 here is CAISEAGQAREAFF. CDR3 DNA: TGTGCCATCAGTGAGGCGGGGCAGGCGCGTGAAGCTTTCTTT.

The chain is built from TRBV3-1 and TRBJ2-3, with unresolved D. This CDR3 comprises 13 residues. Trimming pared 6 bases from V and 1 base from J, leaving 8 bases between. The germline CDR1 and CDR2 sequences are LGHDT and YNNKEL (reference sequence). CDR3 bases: TGTGCCAGCAGGCCCAAGGGCACAGATACGCAGTATTTT. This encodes CASRPKGTDTQYF.

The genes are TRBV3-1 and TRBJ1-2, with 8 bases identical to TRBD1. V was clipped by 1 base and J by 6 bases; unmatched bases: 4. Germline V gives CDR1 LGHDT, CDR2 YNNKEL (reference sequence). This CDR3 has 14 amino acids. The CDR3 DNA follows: TGTGCCAGCAGCCAAGCTATACAGGGGGATGGCTACACCTTC. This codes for CASSQAIQGDGYTF.

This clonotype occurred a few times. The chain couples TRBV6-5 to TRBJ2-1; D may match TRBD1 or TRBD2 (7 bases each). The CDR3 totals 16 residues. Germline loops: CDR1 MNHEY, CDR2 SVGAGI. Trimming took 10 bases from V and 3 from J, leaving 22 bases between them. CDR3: CATNHFDRDYYNEQFF. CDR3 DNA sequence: TGTGCCACCAACCATTTCGACAGGGACTACTACAATGAGCAGTTCTTC.

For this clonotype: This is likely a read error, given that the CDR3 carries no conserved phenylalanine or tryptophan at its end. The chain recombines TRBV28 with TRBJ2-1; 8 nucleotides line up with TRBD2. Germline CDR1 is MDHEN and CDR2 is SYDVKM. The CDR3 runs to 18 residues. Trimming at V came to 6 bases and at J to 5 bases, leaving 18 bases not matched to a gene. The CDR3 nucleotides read TGTGCCAGCAGCCCTAGAAGCTTGCGAAGCGGGGGTAACAATGAGCAGTTCCTC. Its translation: CASSPRSLRSGGNNEQFL.

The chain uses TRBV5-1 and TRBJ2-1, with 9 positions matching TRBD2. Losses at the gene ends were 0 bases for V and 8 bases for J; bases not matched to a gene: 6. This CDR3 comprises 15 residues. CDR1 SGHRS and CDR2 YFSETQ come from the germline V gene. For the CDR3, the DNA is TGCGCCAGCAGCTTGGGCCCAGCGGGGGGAGATGAGCAGTTCTTC. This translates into CASSLGPAGGDEQFF.

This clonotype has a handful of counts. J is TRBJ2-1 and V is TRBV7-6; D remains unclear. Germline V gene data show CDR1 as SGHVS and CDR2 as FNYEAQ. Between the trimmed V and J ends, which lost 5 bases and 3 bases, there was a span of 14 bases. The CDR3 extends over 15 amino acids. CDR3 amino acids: CASSDPPRFYNEQFF. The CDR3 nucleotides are TGTGCCAGCAGCGATCCCCCCAGGTTCTACAATGAGCAGTTCTTC.

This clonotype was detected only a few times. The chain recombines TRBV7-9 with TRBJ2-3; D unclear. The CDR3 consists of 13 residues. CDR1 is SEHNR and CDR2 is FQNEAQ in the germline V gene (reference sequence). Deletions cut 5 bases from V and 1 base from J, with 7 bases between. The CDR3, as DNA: TGTGCCAGCAGCCTTTCTCGCACAGATACGCAGTATTTT. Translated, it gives CASSLSRTDTQYF.

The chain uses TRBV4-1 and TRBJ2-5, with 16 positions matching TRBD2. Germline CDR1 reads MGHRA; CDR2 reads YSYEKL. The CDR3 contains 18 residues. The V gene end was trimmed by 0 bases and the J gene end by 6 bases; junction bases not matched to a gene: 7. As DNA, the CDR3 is TGCGCCAGCAGCCAAGATTCGGGACTAGCGGGGGGGCCGCAGACCCAGTACTTC. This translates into CASSQDSGLAGGPQTQYF.

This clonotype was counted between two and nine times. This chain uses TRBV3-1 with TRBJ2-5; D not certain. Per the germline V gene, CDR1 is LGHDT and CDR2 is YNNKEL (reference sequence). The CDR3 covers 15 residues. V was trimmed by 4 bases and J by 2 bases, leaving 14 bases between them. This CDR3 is CASSPGQLLQETQYF. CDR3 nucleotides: TGTGCCAGCAGCCCGGGCCAACTCCTTCAAGAGACCCAGTACTTC.

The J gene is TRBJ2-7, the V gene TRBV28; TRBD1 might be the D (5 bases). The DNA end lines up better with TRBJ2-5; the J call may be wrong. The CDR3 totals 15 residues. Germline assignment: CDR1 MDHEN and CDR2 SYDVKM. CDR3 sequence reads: CASRDSKGPGETQYF. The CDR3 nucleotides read TGTGCCAGCCGCGATTCGAAGGGGCCAGGAGAGACCCAGTACTTC.

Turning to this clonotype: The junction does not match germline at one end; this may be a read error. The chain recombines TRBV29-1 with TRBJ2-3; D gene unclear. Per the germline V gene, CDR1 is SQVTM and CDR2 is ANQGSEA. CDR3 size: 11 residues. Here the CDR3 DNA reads TGCAGCGTTGAATACGTGGATACGCAGTGTTTT. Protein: CSVEYVDTQCF.

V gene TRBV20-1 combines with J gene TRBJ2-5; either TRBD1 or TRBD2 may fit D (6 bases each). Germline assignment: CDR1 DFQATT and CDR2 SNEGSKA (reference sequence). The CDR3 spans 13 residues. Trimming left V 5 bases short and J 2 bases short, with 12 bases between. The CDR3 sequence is CSAPGGGQETQYF. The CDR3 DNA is TGCAGTGCTCCTGGAGGGGGGCAAGAGACCCAGTACTTC.

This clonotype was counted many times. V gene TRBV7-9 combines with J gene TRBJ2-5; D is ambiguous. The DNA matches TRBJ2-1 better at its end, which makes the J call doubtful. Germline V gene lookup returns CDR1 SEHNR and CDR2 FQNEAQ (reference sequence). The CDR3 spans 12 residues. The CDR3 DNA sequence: TGTGCCAGCAGCTTAAGCAGCAATGAGCAGTTCTTC. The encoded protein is CASSLSSNEQFF.

As DNA, the CDR3 is TGCAGCGTTGAGATTGGACAGAAAGAGACCCAGTACTTC. Residues: CSVEIGQKETQYF. J is TRBJ2-5 and V is TRBV29-1, with a possible D match to TRBD1 (6 bases). Looked up from germline, CDR1 is SQVTM and CDR2 is ANQGSEA. The CDR3 is 13 amino acids. The V and J ends lost 3 bases and 3 bases respectively, with 11 bases between them.

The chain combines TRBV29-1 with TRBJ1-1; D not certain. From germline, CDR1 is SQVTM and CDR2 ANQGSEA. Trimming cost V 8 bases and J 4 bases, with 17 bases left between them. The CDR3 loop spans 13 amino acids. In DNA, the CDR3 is TGCAGCCCTGTTTCACCTTTAGGCACTGAAGCTTTCTTT. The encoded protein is CSPVSPLGTEAFF.

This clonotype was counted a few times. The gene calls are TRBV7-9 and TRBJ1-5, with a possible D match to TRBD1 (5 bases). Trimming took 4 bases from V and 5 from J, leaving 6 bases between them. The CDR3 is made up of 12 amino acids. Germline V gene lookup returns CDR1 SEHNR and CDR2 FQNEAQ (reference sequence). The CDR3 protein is CASSSQDQPQHF. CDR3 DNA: TGTGCCAGCAGCTCACAGGATCAGCCCCAGCATTTT.